The 30 T cell receptor beta chains reported below all come from one sample, sequenced in a study of T cell changes during pregnancy in multiple sclerosis (dated by TCRdb to between 2018 and 2021). Library preparation used the immunoSEQ multiplex PCR assay. What TCRdb holds here is the immuneACCESS table cut down to in-frame rearrangements. Part of the clones is not present; checked against another copy, under half of the missing clones reflect an unresolved V gene, and the others are unexplained. In this sample the table shows some 62,000 clones, roughly 90% of which occur a single time. The ten most abundant clones make up roughly 2.5% of the sample. Sequencing used peripheral blood, obtained in the second trimester of pregnancy. The receptor source for this set is a female donor in good health, enrolled as a control in a pregnancy study.

The chain joins TRBV28 to TRBJ1-2; D uncertain. Trimming cost V 3 bases and J 8 bases, with 16 bases left between them. This CDR3 has 14 amino acids. From germline, CDR1 is MDHEN and CDR2 SYDVKM. The CDR3: CASSFNSRSGGYTF. In DNA form, the CDR3 reads TGTGCCAGCAGTTTTAACAGTCGGTCTGGCGGCTACACCTTC.

The chain employs TRBV7-9 and TRBJ2-5, with 12 bases lining up with TRBD2. The CDR3 runs 16 residues. With V trimmed by 5 bases and J by 4 bases, 8 bases remained unmatched. CDR1 and CDR2 (germline): SEHNR, FQNEAQ (reference sequence). This chain's CDR3 is CASSPRLAGALETQYF. As DNA, the CDR3 is TGTGCCAGCAGCCCGAGACTAGCGGGGGCCCTAGAGACCCAGTACTTC.

The chain couples TRBV19 to TRBJ2-3, with D unclear. V gave up 0 bases and J gave up 0 bases, with 7 bases separating them. Germline V gene sequence: CDR1 LNHDA, CDR2 SQIVND (reference sequence). CDR3 size: 15 residues. CDR3: CASSIESTSTDTQYF. The CDR3 DNA reads TGTGCCAGTAGTATAGAGTCCACTAGCACAGATACGCAGTATTTT.

CDR3 sequence (DNA): TGTGCCAGCTCTTCTAGCGGGAGGATCACCTACGAGCAGTACTTC. It is translated as CASSSSGRITYEQYF. V gene TRBV18 combines with J gene TRBJ2-7, with TRBD2 matching 11 bases. The CDR3 has 15 amino acids. Germline V gene data show CDR1 as KGHSH and CDR2 as LQKENI. With 6 bases clipped from V and 2 bases from J, the junction kept 6 bases outside the gene matches.

The chain couples TRBV6-6 to TRBJ2-5, with 9 bases matching TRBD2. The CDR3 extends over 16 amino acids. After removal of 5 bases from V and 2 bases from J, the junction contained 9 bases not matched to a gene. Germline V gene data show CDR1 as MNHNY and CDR2 as SVGAGI (reference sequence). Written as DNA, the CDR3 is TGTGCCAGCAGTCCTGGAGCGGGGGGCCGACAAGAGACCCAGTACTTC. Residues: CASSPGAGGRQETQYF.

The gene calls are TRBV30 and TRBJ2-3; D unclear. Germline V gene data show CDR1 as GTSNPN and CDR2 as SVGIG (reference sequence). The CDR3 is 11 residues long. With 5 bases removed from V and 4 bases from J, the gap between germline ends came to 7 bases. CDR3 protein: CAWRLADTQYF. CDR3 sequence (DNA): TGTGCCTGGCGACTGGCAGATACGCAGTATTTT.

The chain is built from TRBV5-1 and TRBJ2-7, with 7 bases that match TRBD2. CDR1 and CDR2 from the germline V gene are SGHRS and YFSETQ. CDR3 length: 15 amino acids. The V gene end was trimmed by 4 bases and the J gene end by 0 bases; junction bases not matched to a gene: 7. In DNA, the CDR3 is TGCGCCAGCAGCCATCACGGGGGGTACTCCTACGAGCAGTACTTC. Translated, it gives CASSHHGGYSYEQYF.

A few counts support this clone. The chain recombines TRBV6-5 with TRBJ1-3, with 8 bases matching TRBD1. The CDR3 spans 13 residues. V was pared by 0 bases and J by 8 bases, with 0 bases of the junction left unmatched. From germline, CDR1 is MNHEY and CDR2 SVGAGI. The CDR3 DNA reads as TGTGCCAGCAGTTACTCCAGGGGGCACACCATATATTTT. Its protein product is CASSYSRGHTIYF.

The gene calls are TRBV7-2 and TRBJ2-7; 7 nucleotides match TRBD2. V lost 5 bases and J lost 5; bases outside the gene matches: 15. This CDR3 contains 16 residues. Germline V gives CDR1 SGHTA, CDR2 FQGNSA. DNA of the CDR3: TGTGCCAGCAGCCCATTCCGGCGGGAGAGCCGCGACGAGCAGTACTTC. Residues: CASSPFRRESRDEQYF. The full variable domain, in which reference TRBV7-2 and TRBJ2-7 provide the parts outside the CDR3, is GAGVSQSPSNKVTEKGKDVELRCDPISGHTALYWYRQSLGQGLEFLIYFQGNSAPDKSGLPSDRFSAERTGGSVSTLTIQRTQQEDSAVYLCASSPFRRESRDEQYFGPGTRLTVT.

The chain links TRBV29-1 to TRBJ2-7; D may be TRBD1 (5 bases). The germline CDR1 and CDR2 sequences are SQVTM and ANQGSEA. This CDR3 has 14 residues. Trimming cost V 0 bases and J 1 base, with 10 bases left between them. CDR3 coding DNA: TGCAGCGTTGAAGATCAGGGTACTTCCTACGAGCAGTACTTC. Translated, it gives CSVEDQGTSYEQYF.

The CDR3: CASSVAGTMPDTQYF. The CDR3 DNA follows: TGTGCCAGCAGCGTAGCTGGGACTATGCCAGATACGCAGTATTTT. The chain employs TRBV9 and TRBJ2-3; 7 nucleotides agree with TRBD2. This CDR3 has 15 amino acids. The germline gives CDR1 SGDLS, CDR2 YYNGEE. V lost 0 bases, J lost 4 bases, and 5 bases stayed unmatched.

This clone was seen only a few times. J is TRBJ2-1 and V is TRBV10-3, with D hard to call. Germline V CDR1 and CDR2: ENHRY, SYGVKD. The CDR3 length is 15 residues. With 4 bases removed from V and 0 bases from J, the gap between germline ends came to 10 bases. CDR3 loop: CAISGEVPSYNEQFF. The DNA for the CDR3 is TGTGCCATCAGTGGAGAAGTCCCCTCCTACAATGAGCAGTTCTTC.

The chain has TRBV4-3 and TRBJ2-1; TRBD1 aligns across 12 bases. The CDR3 length is 16 residues. The germline gives CDR1 LGHNA, CDR2 YSLEER. V was clipped by 5 bases and J by 7 bases; unmatched bases: 9. CDR3 coding DNA: TGCGCCAGCAGCGCGCGACCGGGACAGGGGGCAAATGAGCAGTTCTTC. This gives the protein CASSARPGQGANEQFF.

This clone was observed once. The rearrangement joins TRBV28 to TRBJ2-3, with 9 bases lining up with TRBD2. Germline CDR1 reads MDHEN; CDR2 reads SYDVKM. J lost 2 bases, V lost 5 bases, and 8 bases had no gene match. The CDR3 sequence is 16 residues long. The CDR3 coding sequence is TGTGCCAGCAGTCCGCGACTAGCGGCCGACACAGATACGCAGTATTTT. Its translation is CASSPRLAADTDTQYF.

This rearrangement joins TRBV12-1 to TRBJ1-2; the DNA was not compared with TRBD1, the D call given in the table. TRBV12-1 is annotated as a pseudogene. The CDR3 length is 13 residues. The CDR3 reads CASSPQGNYGYTF. The CDR3 DNA follows: TGTGCCAGCAGCCCACAGGGTAACTATGGCTACACCTTC.

The genes are TRBV9 and TRBJ1-1; the D gene is possibly TRBD1 (6 bases). CDR1 SGDLS and CDR2 YYNGEE come from the germline V gene. The CDR3 is made up of 15 amino acids. The V gene lost 4 bases and the J gene lost 6 bases, with 19 bases spanning the gap. Here the CDR3 reads CASSPRGGGDAEAFF. In nucleotides, the CDR3 is TGTGCCAGCAGCCCTCGAGGGGGAGGGGACGCTGAAGCTTTCTTT.

V gene TRBV5-5 combines with J gene TRBJ2-5, with 7 bases fitting TRBD1. J lost 5 bases, V lost 1 base, and 2 bases had no gene match. Germline V gives CDR1 SGHKS, CDR2 YYEKEE (reference sequence). The CDR3 consists of 13 residues. CDR3 sequence (DNA): TGTGCCAGCAGCTTGACAGGGGCGGAGACCCAGTACTTC. It encodes CASSLTGAETQYF.

J is TRBJ2-3 and V is TRBV7-8, with unresolved D. V was pared by 2 bases and J by 4 bases, with 7 bases between. CDR1 is SGHVS and CDR2 is FQNEAQ in the germline V gene. The CDR3 length is 13 residues. The CDR3 region has the DNA TGTGCCAGCAGCTTAAATGGCCCAGATACGCAGTATTTT. Protein: CASSLNGPDTQYF.

The chain combines TRBV5-1 with TRBJ1-4; 7 bases fit TRBD1. V was clipped by 0 bases and J by 4 bases; unmatched bases: 6. The CDR3 totals 16 residues. Germline V CDR1 and CDR2: SGHRS, YFSETQ. The CDR3 region is CASSLEPTGINEKLFF. The CDR3 DNA sequence: TGCGCCAGCAGCTTGGAGCCGACAGGGATTAATGAAAAACTGTTTTTT.

The genes are TRBV6-5 and TRBJ2-7, with a weak D call TRBD2 (6 bases). Germline V gene sequence: CDR1 MNHEY, CDR2 SVGAGI. The CDR3 sequence is 12 residues long. The V and J ends lost 5 bases and 3 bases respectively, with 8 bases between them. CDR3 sequence (DNA): TGTGCCAGCAGTCAGGGAGGCTACGAGCAGTACTTC. It is translated as CASSQGGYEQYF.

The gene calls are TRBV4-3 and TRBJ1-3, with D maybe TRBD1 (5 bases). Trimming removed 4 bases at V and 3 bases at J, with 22 bases between. The germline gives CDR1 LGHNA, CDR2 YSLEER. This CDR3 is built from 18 residues. The CDR3 region is CASSPQSPGGANGNTIYF. The CDR3 DNA reads TGCGCCAGCAGCCCTCAGTCTCCTGGCGGGGCGAATGGAAACACCATATATTTT.

This chain links TRBV19 with TRBJ2-7, with 12 positions matching TRBD1. CDR1 LNHDA and CDR2 SQIVND come from the germline V gene (reference sequence). The CDR3 covers 15 residues. V was clipped by 5 bases and J by 7 bases; unmatched bases: 9. The DNA for the CDR3 is TGTGCCAGTAGTCCCTCGGGACAGGGGGCGAGTGAGCAGTACTTC. Translation gives CASSPSGQGASEQYF. Based on the CDR3 plus reference TRBV19 and TRBJ2-7, the full variable domain is DGGITQSPKYLFRKEGQNVTLSCEQNLNHDAMYWYRQDPGQGLRLIYYSQIVNDFQKGDIAEGYSVSREKKESFPLTVTSAQKNPTAFYLCASSPSGQGASEQYFGPGTRLTVT.

CDR3 loop: CASSQVAIPGTQYF. CDR3 sequence (DNA): TGTGCCAGCAGCCAAGTAGCGATCCCAGGTACGCAGTATTTT. The V call is TRBV4-2, the J call TRBJ2-3, with a weak D call TRBD2 (5 bases). The V end was cut by 1 base, the J end by 8 bases, with 13 bases between. Germline V gene lookup returns CDR1 LGHNA and CDR2 YNFKEQ. The CDR3 runs to 14 residues.

The chain employs TRBV30 and TRBJ2-3, with no clear D. The V gene's germline CDR1 is GTSNPN and CDR2 SVGIG (reference sequence). This CDR3 contains 12 residues. Trimming removed 4 bases from V and 2 bases from J, with 7 bases in between. CDR3 sequence (DNA): TGTGCCTGGACCGTCTACACAGATACGCAGTATTTT. Translated, it gives CAWTVYTDTQYF.

The chain joins TRBV2 to TRBJ2-3, with TRBD2 identical over 9 bases. The CDR3 loop spans 15 amino acids. CDR1 and CDR2 (germline): SNHLY, FYNNEI. After removal of 5 bases from V and 6 bases from J, the junction contained 9 bases not matched to a gene. CDR3 coding DNA: TGTGCCAGCAGTCCTTCAGCGGGGGGAGGGGATACGCAGTATTTT. Protein: CASSPSAGGGDTQYF. The full variable domain, with the rest looked up from reference TRBV2 and TRBJ2-3, is EPEVTQTPSHQVTQMGQEVILRCVPISNHLYFYWYRQILGQKVEFLVSFYNNEISEKSEIFDDQFSVERPDGSNFTLKIRSTKLEDSAMYFCASSPSAGGGDTQYFGPGTRLTVL.

The chain is built from TRBV27 and TRBJ2-5, with D unclear. CDR1 is MNHEY and CDR2 is SMNVEV in the germline V gene (reference sequence). The CDR3 runs 12 residues. Between the trimmed V and J ends, which lost 5 bases and 5 bases, there was a span of 9 bases. The CDR3 spells CASSPTRETQYF. The CDR3 nucleotides read TGTGCCAGCAGTCCAACCCGGGAGACCCAGTACTTC.

The chain recombines TRBV7-8 with TRBJ1-6; TRBD1 aligns across 9 bases. V lost 5 bases to trimming and J lost 6 bases; unmatched junction nucleotides: 5. CDR1 and CDR2 (germline): SGHVS, FQNEAQ. CDR3 length: 15 residues. CDR3 protein: CASSETDRGNSPLHF. Here the CDR3 DNA reads TGTGCCAGCAGCGAAACGGACAGGGGTAATTCACCCCTCCACTTT.

V usage is TRBV7-9 and J usage is TRBJ2-5; D is ambiguous. Trimming cost V 5 bases and J 2 bases, with 15 bases left between them. The CDR3 sequence is 15 residues long. The germline gives CDR1 SEHNR, CDR2 FQNEAQ (reference sequence). The CDR3 spells CASSPIAPAQETQYF. The CDR3, as DNA: TGTGCCAGCAGCCCCATCGCGCCAGCGCAAGAGACCCAGTACTTC.

V and J are TRBV28 and TRBJ1-2; TRBD1 agrees at 11 bases. The junction had 1 base not matched to a gene; V was cut back by 3 bases and J by 4 bases. Looked up from germline, CDR1 is MDHEN and CDR2 is SYDVKM. This CDR3 has 14 residues. The CDR3 loop is CASSFGTGGYGYTF. The CDR3 region has the DNA TGTGCCAGCAGTTTTGGGACAGGGGGCTATGGCTACACCTTC.

The rearrangement links TRBV5-8 to TRBJ1-1; D perhaps matches TRBD1 (6 bases). Germline values: CDR1 SGHTS, CDR2 YDEGEE. The CDR3 covers 13 residues. V gave up 2 bases and J gave up 4 bases, with 9 bases separating them. For the CDR3, the DNA is TGTGCCAGCAGCTTCCGACAGGCCACTGAAGCTTTCTTT. It codes for CASSFRQATEAFF.